The rows below give T cell receptor beta chains drawn from one sample of a study of cytomegalovirus exposure and HLA in healthy donors. TCRdb's copy holds only in-frame clones and misses some; the assay was immunoSEQ multiplex PCR. Of fewer than 45,000 clones in the sample, 80% were seen once. The specimen was PBMCs. Every receptor here comes from a male donor in good health and CMV-seronegative. CDR3s include the opening cysteine and the closing phenylalanine or tryptophan. D genes are given only for firm matches. Size tells how often a clone was seen (once, few, many) or the class of an expanded clone, and some rows leave it out.

V: TRBV30; D: NA; J: TRBJ2-5; length: 14; size: NA; DNA: TGTGCCTGGTGCGCCGGTGGGGGCGCCGAGACCCAGTACTTC; CDR3: CAWCAGGGAETQYF
V: TRBV7-9; D: TRBD1; J: TRBJ2-3; length: 15; size: NA; DNA: TGTGCCAGCAGCCTCGGACAGGGACGCACAGATACGCAGTATTTT; CDR3: CASSLGQGRTDTQYF
V: TRBV7-8; D: TRBD1; J: TRBJ1-2; length: 13; size: NA; DNA: TGTGCCAGCAGCTTGCAGGGGGCGAGGGGCTACACCTTC; CDR3: CASSLQGARGYTF
V: TRBV9; D: NA; J: TRBJ1-5; length: 16; size: NA; DNA: TGTGCCAGCAGCGTAGGAGGGGGGGATAGCAATCAGCCCCAGCATTTT; CDR3: CASSVGGGDSNQPQHF
V: TRBV27; D: NA; J: TRBJ1-1; length: 18; size: NA; DNA: TGTGCCAGCAGTTTAAGGCAGGGGTGGTTTGGTTTGGACACTGAAGCTTTCTTT; CDR3: CASSLRQGWFGLDTEAFF
V: TRBV6-5; D: NA; J: TRBJ1-2; length: 14; size: NA; DNA: TGTGCCAGCACCAAGGGGGGGGGTAATTATGGCTACACCTTC; CDR3: CASTKGGGNYGYTF
V: TRBV7-3; D: TRBD2; J: TRBJ2-7; length: 15; size: few; DNA: TGTGCCAGCAGCTTGGGAGCGGGGGGGCCGTACGAGCAGTACTTC; CDR3: CASSLGAGGPYEQYF
V: TRBV5-1; D: TRBD2; J: TRBJ2-7; length: 16; size: NA; DNA: TGCGCCAGCAGCCCTGGAGGTAGCGGGGCAGCCTACGAGCAGTACTTC; CDR3: CASSPGGSGAAYEQYF
V: TRBV13; D: NA; J: TRBJ1-6; length: 14; size: NA; DNA: TGTGCCAGCAGCTCCGGTCCGTCGGGTTCACCCCTCCACTTT; CDR3: CASSSGPSGSPLHF
V: TRBV5-1; D: NA; J: TRBJ1-3; length: 15; size: NA; DNA: TGCGCCAGCAGCTTGGGTGGGAGCTCTGGAAACACCATATATTTT; CDR3: CASSLGGSSGNTIYF
V: TRBV27; D: TRBD1; J: TRBJ1-6; length: 14; size: NA; DNA: TGTGCCAGCAGACAGGGGACAGGGAGTTCACCCCTCCACTTT; CDR3: CASRQGTGSSPLHF
V: TRBV6-1; D: TRBD1; J: TRBJ1-3; length: 15; size: NA; DNA: TGTGCCAGCAGTGATAAGACAGGGGCAGGAAACACCATATATTTT; CDR3: CASSDKTGAGNTIYF
V: TRBV20-1; D: NA; J: TRBJ2-7; length: 11; size: NA; DNA: TGCAGTGCTAGACAGGGAAACGAGCAGTACTTC; CDR3: CSARQGNEQYF
V: TRBV6-1; D: TRBD1; J: TRBJ1-2; length: 13; size: NA; DNA: TGTGCCAGCACGGGACAGGGAGTCTATGGCTACACCTTC; CDR3: CASTGQGVYGYTF
V: TRBV19; D: NA; J: TRBJ1-1; length: 13; size: NA; DNA: TGTGCCAGTAGCGGCAGACAGAACACTGAAGCTTTCTTT; CDR3: CASSGRQNTEAFF
V: TRBV4-2; D: TRBD1; J: TRBJ1-4; length: 14; size: NA; DNA: TGTGCCAGCAGTCGCGACAGGGTTCATGAAAAACTGTTTTTT; CDR3: CASSRDRVHEKLFF
V: TRBV30; D: NA; J: TRBJ1-2; length: 14; size: once; DNA: TGTGCCTGGACGAGGGAGGGGACAAACTATGGCTACACCTTC; CDR3: CAWTREGTNYGYTF
V: TRBV30; D: NA; J: TRBJ1-1; length: 11; size: NA; DNA: TGTGCCTGGGCGGGGAGCACTGAAGCTTTCTTT; CDR3: CAWAGSTEAFF
V: TRBV18; D: NA; J: TRBJ1-5; length: 16; size: NA; DNA: TGTGCCAGCTCAAAGACAGCCGCCTATAGCAATCAGCCCCAGCATTTT; CDR3: CASSKTAAYSNQPQHF
V: TRBV5-8; D: NA; J: TRBJ1-4; length: 16; size: NA; DNA: TGTGCCAGCAGCCCTACCCCATACAGGACTAATGAAAAACTGTTTTTT; CDR3: CASSPTPYRTNEKLFF
V: TRBV4-1; D: TRBD2; J: TRBJ2-1; length: 16; size: NA; DNA: TGCGCCAGCAGCCCGACGACTAGCGGGAGAAGGGATGAGCAGTTCTTC; CDR3: CASSPTTSGRRDEQFF
V: TRBV10-3; D: TRBD1; J: TRBJ2-7; length: 14; size: NA; DNA: TGTGCCATCAGTGTTGGGACAGGGTTATCCGAGCAGTACTTC; CDR3: CAISVGTGLSEQYF
V: TRBV4-2; D: TRBD2; J: TRBJ2-2; length: 18; size: NA; DNA: TGTGCCAGCAGCCAACCGGGACTAGCGGGAGTGGGTACCGGGGAGCTGTTTTTT; CDR3: CASSQPGLAGVGTGELFF
V: TRBV4-1; D: NA; J: TRBJ2-2; length: 13; size: NA; DNA: TGCGCCAGCAGCCTAATGAACACCGGGGAGCTGTTTTTT; CDR3: CASSLMNTGELFF
V: TRBV30; D: TRBD2; J: TRBJ2-1; length: 17; size: NA; DNA: TGTGCCTGGAGCCCATGGACTAGCGGGAGGGCCAAGAATGAGCAGTTCTTC; CDR3: CAWSPWTSGRAKNEQFF
V: TRBV4-2; D: TRBD2; J: TRBJ2-3; length: 16; size: NA; DNA: TGTGCCAGCAGCCAAGATAGCGGGGGGCGCACAGATACGCAGTATTTT; CDR3: CASSQDSGGRTDTQYF
V: TRBV10-1; D: NA; J: TRBJ1-1; length: 13; size: NA; DNA: TGCGCCAGCAGAACCAGGGTATCGACTGAAGCTTTCTTT; CDR3: CASRTRVSTEAFF
V: TRBV9; D: NA; J: TRBJ1-6; length: 15; size: NA; DNA: TGTGCCAGCAGCGTAGCCGAGGGTGCGGGTTCACCCCTCCACTTT; CDR3: CASSVAEGAGSPLHF
V: TRBV19; D: TRBD1; J: TRBJ1-5; length: 15; size: NA; DNA: TGTGCCAGTAGTACCTCGGGACAGGGGAATCAGCCCCAGCATTTT; CDR3: CASSTSGQGNQPQHF
V: TRBV25-1; D: TRBD1; J: TRBJ1-1; length: 15; size: NA; DNA: TGTGCCAGCAGTGGACAGGGGGCCCTGAACACTGAAGCTTTCTTT; CDR3: CASSGQGALNTEAFF
V: TRBV30; D: NA; J: TRBJ1-1; length: 16; size: NA; DNA: TGTGCCTGGAGTGTATTACCCTCTTGGGGGGACACTGAAGCTTTCTTT; CDR3: CAWSVLPSWGDTEAFF
V: TRBV7-8; D: NA; J: TRBJ1-6; length: 17; size: NA; DNA: TGTGCCAGCAGCTTCGGGGACTTCCTCTCCTATAATTCACCCCTCCACTTT; CDR3: CASSFGDFLSYNSPLHF
V: TRBV11-1; D: NA; J: TRBJ2-7; length: 15; size: NA; DNA: TGTGCCAGCAGCGTCCTGGACAGCGCACATTTTGAGCAGTACTTC; CDR3: CASSVLDSAHFEQYF
V: TRBV25-1; D: NA; J: TRBJ2-1; length: 16; size: NA; DNA: TGTGCCAGCAGTGAATCCGGACTTGGGGGGTACAATGAGCAGTTCTTC; CDR3: CASSESGLGGYNEQFF
V: TRBV9; D: TRBD1; J: TRBJ1-5; length: 13; size: NA; DNA: TGTGCCAGCAGTAAGGACAGGAATCAGCCCCAGCATTTT; CDR3: CASSKDRNQPQHF
V: TRBV5-1; D: NA; J: TRBJ1-1; length: 14; size: NA; DNA: TGCGCCAGCAGCCAGGACAGACCTAGTGCTGAAGCTTTCTTT; CDR3: CASSQDRPSAEAFF
V: TRBV19; D: TRBD1; J: TRBJ1-1; length: 14; size: few; DNA: TGTGCCAGTAGTACCGGGACAGTGAACACTGAAGCTTTCTTT; CDR3: CASSTGTVNTEAFF
V: TRBV7-8; D: NA; J: TRBJ1-2; length: 13; size: NA; DNA: TGTGCCAGCAGCTTAAAGGCAGGGAATGGCTACACCTTC; CDR3: CASSLKAGNGYTF
V: TRBV4-1; D: TRBD2; J: TRBJ2-5; length: 17; size: NA; DNA: TGCGCCAGCAGCCATCCCACTAGCGGGGTGGAACAAGAGACCCAGTACTTC; CDR3: CASSHPTSGVEQETQYF
V: TRBV6-6; D: NA; J: TRBJ2-7; length: 13; size: NA; DNA: TGTGCCAGCGGGGACTCAGGCTTCTACGAGCAGTACTTC; CDR3: CASGDSGFYEQYF
V: TRBV15; D: NA; J: TRBJ2-4; length: 14; size: NA; DNA: TGTGCCACCAGCACTCGACTGCCTTCAAACATTCAGTACTTC; CDR3: CATSTRLPSNIQYF
V: TRBV7-8; D: NA; J: TRBJ1-1; length: 13; size: NA; DNA: TGTGCCAGCAGCCTCAGGTGGAACACTGAAGCTTTCTTT; CDR3: CASSLRWNTEAFF
V: TRBV6-6; D: NA; J: TRBJ2-1; length: 14; size: NA; DNA: TGTGCCAGCAGGGAGCGGATCTCCTACAATGAGCAGTTCTTC; CDR3: CASRERISYNEQFF
V: TRBV6-1; D: NA; J: TRBJ2-7; length: 13; size: NA; DNA: TGTGCCACCCAACAGGGCCCCTCCTACGAGCAGTACTTC; CDR3: CATQQGPSYEQYF
V: TRBV6-5; D: NA; J: TRBJ1-1; length: 14; size: NA; DNA: TGTGCCAGCAGTTACTCGGGAGGTGGCACTGAAGCTTTCTTT; CDR3: CASSYSGGGTEAFF
V: TRBV2; D: NA; J: TRBJ2-7; length: 13; size: NA; DNA: TGTGCCAGCAGTGGACAGGTTAACTACGAGCAGTACTTC; CDR3: CASSGQVNYEQYF
V: TRBV4-2; D: NA; J: TRBJ1-1; length: 15; size: few; DNA: TGTGCCAGCAGCCAAGATTGGTGGCAGAACACTGAAGCTTTCTTT; CDR3: CASSQDWWQNTEAFF
V: TRBV7-7; D: TRBD1; J: TRBJ1-4; length: 13; size: NA; DNA: TGTGCTAGCAGCATCCGACAGGGTGAAAAACTGTTTTTT; CDR3: CASSIRQGEKLFF